The clone carrying this TCR beta chain came up many times. Exclusions: uncontrolled infection, other autoimmune disease, pregnancy, lactation. V gave up 1 base and J gave up 4 bases, with 13 bases separating them. CDR3 length equals 16 residues. This entry belongs to a study of T cells in Graves' hyperthyroidism and ophthalmopathy. For the study at large: Peripheral blood was acquired at first diagnosis, ahead of any therapy whatsoever.

The investigators amplified TCR beta CDR3 regions from RNA transcripts. First-round RT-PCR with HTBI primers amplified the TCR CDR3 region. TCRdb reprocessed the multiplex PCR reads with MiXCR, giving one entry per CDR3 protein. The table has hundreds of thousands of distinct CDR3 sequences, just under 20% seen once; the top ten hold approximately 50%. The sequence derives from a man in his forties with Graves' ophthalmopathy. The sequenced sample was blood. V usage is TRBV12-3 or TRBV12-4 and J usage is TRBJ2-2; TRBD2 might be the D (6 bases). The DNA of the CDR3 is TGTGCCAGCAGTTTAGAAGTGGGAGGAACCACCGGGGAGCTGTTTTTT. This codes for CASSLEVGGTTGELFF.